This T cell receptor (beta chain) appears in the sequencing data of a study of T-cell reconstitution after alpha-beta-depleted transplantation in children (dated by TCRdb to 2016 to 2017). A note on the overall study: T-cell immune reconstitution after TCRalphabeta/CD19-depleted allogeneic hematopoietic cell transplantation in children was quantitatively tracked in the study by means of TCR repertoire profiling.

The intended sense of this specimen's treatment or condition label: allogeneic hematopoietic cell transplantation with graft depleted of TCRalphabeta T cells and CD19 B cells. TCRalphabeta/CD19-depleted allogeneic hematopoietic cell grafts were given to the transplant recipients, all of whom were children. The research as a whole found: In some patients, the high TCRbeta diversity seen at day 60 was put down to recipient T cells and intrathymic progenitors that had survived conditioning. Hyperexpanded clone frequencies declined over subsequent months; after one year, T-cell counts and TCRbeta diversity were mostly attributed to newly produced T cells. Apparently early alphabetaT-cell count recovery about two months after transplant reportedly relied on only several hundred rapidly expanded clones derived from non-depleted graft cells.

This clonotype was counted a few times. Its cognate antigen has yet to be identified. Base qualities are not at hand, and no much larger clone is one base apart. For CDR1 and CDR2, the germline V gene lists MGHRA and YSYEKL. The germline V and J ends show losses of 2 bases and 2 bases respectively, and no gene match explains 10 bases of the junction. Its CDR3 holds 17 amino acids, cysteine through phenylalanine. Only the CDR3 part of the read is kept: 51 bases, read in frame from the first base. Library preparation was by PCR. The data were produced on an Illumina HiSeq 2500. Molecular barcoding was employed in the preparation of TCR libraries, with unique molecular identifiers being used to normalize TCRbeta repertoire quantification. In TCRdb, the public reads were trimmed at Q25 with fastp and aligned with MiXCR, with productive beta chains retained. Identical CDR3 protein sequences are pooled into one entry, listed with their most common genes and DNA. This sample lists some 830,000 distinct CDR3 sequences; less than 20% were detected once. The ten largest account for 5% of the sample.

Sequencing used PBMCs, mostly from graft donor cells, obtained 360 days after TCRalphabeta/CD19-depleted stem cell transplant. The V and J genes are TRBV4-1 and TRBJ2-3, with 7 central nucleotides matching TRBD2. The clonotype comes from a male patient aged 10 to 17 who had a stem cell transplant for acute lymphoblastic leukemia, so the T cells may come from the graft donor. The CDR3 in this case is CASSQLVGLVNTDTQYF. The DNA is TGCGCCAGCAGCCAACTGGTTGGACTAGTGAACACAGATACGCAGTATTTT.